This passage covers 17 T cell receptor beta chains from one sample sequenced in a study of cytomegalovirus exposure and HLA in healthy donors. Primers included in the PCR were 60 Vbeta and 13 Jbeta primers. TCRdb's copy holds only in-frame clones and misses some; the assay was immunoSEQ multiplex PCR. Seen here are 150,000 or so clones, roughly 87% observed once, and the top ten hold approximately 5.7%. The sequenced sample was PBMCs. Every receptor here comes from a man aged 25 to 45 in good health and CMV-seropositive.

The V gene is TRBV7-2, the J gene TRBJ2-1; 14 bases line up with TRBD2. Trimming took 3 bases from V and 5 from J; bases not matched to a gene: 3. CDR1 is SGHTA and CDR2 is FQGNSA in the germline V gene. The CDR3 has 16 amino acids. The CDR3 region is CASSFLGLAGDNEQFF. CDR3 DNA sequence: TGTGCCAGCAGCTTTTTGGGACTAGCGGGAGACAATGAGCAGTTCTTC.

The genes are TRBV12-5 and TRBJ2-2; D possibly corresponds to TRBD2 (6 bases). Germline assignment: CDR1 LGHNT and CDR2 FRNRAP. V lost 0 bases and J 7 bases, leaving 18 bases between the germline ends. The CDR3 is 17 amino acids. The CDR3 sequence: CASGLVLSGGIGGELFF. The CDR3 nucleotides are TGTGCTAGTGGTTTGGTATTGTCTGGGGGGATCGGCGGGGAGCTGTTTTTT.

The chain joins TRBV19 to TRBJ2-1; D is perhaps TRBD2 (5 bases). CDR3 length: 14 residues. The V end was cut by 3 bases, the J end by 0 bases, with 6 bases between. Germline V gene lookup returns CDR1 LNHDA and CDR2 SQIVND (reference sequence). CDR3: CASSIGSSYNEQFF. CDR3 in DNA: TGTGCCAGTAGTATTGGGAGCTCCTACAATGAGCAGTTCTTC.

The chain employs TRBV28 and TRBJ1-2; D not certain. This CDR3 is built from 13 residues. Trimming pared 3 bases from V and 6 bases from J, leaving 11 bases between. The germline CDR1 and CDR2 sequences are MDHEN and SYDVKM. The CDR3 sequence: CASSFRGTNGYTF. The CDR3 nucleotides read TGTGCCAGCAGTTTTCGGGGAACGAATGGCTACACCTTC.

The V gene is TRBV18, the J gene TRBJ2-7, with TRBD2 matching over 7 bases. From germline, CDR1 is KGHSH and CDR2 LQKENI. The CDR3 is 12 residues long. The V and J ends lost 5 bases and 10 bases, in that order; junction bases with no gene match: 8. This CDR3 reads CASSKLGGDQYF. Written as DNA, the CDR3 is TGTGCCAGCTCAAAACTTGGGGGGGACCAGTACTTC.

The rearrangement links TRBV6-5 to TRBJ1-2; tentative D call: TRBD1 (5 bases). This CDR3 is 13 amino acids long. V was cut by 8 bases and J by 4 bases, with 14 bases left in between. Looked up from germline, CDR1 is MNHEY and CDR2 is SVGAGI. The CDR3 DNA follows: TGTGCCAGCGGCGTGCGGGGGGGCTATGGCTACACCTTC. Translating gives CASGVRGGYGYTF.

In DNA form, the CDR3 reads TGTGCCAGCAGTCGTCTGAGGGTGGGAAACATTCAGTACTTC. Translating it yields CASSRLRVGNIQYF. This chain joins TRBV28 and TRBJ2-4, with D perhaps matching TRBD2 (5 bases). Trimming stripped 5 bases from V and 6 bases from J, with 14 bases between. The CDR3 has 14 residues. CDR1 MDHEN and CDR2 SYDVKM come from the germline V gene. The whole variable domain, remainder taken from reference TRBV28 and TRBJ2-4, is DVKVTQSSRYLVKRTGEKVFLECVQDMDHENMFWYRQDPGLGLRLIYFSYDVKMKEKGDIPEGYSVSREKKERFSLILESASTNQTSMYLCASSRLRVGNIQYFGAGTRLSVL.

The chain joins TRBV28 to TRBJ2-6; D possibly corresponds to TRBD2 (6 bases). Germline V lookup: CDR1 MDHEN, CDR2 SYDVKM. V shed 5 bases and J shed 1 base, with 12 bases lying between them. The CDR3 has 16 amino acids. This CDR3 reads CASSPPRGSGANVLTF. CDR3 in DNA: TGTGCCAGCAGTCCTCCTCGGGGGTCTGGGGCCAACGTCCTGACTTTC.

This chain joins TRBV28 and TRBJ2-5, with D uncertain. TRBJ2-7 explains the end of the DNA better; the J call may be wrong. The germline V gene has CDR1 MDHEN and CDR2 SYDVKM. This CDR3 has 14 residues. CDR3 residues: CASLPSDTLYEQYF. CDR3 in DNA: TGTGCCAGTCTACCTTCAGACACCTTGTACGAGCAGTACTTC.

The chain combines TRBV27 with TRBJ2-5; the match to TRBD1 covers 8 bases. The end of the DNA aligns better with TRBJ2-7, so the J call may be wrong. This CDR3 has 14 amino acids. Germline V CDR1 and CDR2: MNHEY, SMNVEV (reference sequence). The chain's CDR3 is CASSLRTGKAEQYF. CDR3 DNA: TGTGCCAGCAGTTTACGGACAGGGAAGGCCGAGCAGTACTTC.

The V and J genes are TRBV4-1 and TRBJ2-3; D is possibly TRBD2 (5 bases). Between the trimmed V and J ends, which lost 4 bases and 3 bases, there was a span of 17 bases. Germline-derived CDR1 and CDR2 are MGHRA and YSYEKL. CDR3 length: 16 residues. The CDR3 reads CASSPRVGIGTDTQYF. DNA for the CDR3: TGCGCCAGCAGCCCTAGGGTCGGGATTGGAACAGATACGCAGTATTTT.

CDR3: CASSPRPPGNSPLHF. The CDR3 nucleotides read TGTGCCAGCAGCCCACGACCCCCAGGGAATTCACCCCTCCACTTT. This sequence joins TRBV7-9 and TRBJ1-6; TRBD1 is a possible D gene (5 bases). The CDR3 length is 15 residues. V was cut by 5 bases and J by 7 bases, with 15 bases left in between. Germline V gene sequence: CDR1 SEHNR, CDR2 FQNEAQ (reference sequence).

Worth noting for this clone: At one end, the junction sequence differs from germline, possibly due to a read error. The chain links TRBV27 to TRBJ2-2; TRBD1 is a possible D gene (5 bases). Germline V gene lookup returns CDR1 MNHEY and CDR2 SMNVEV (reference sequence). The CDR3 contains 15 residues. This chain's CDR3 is CASRLLDKYTGELFF. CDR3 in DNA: TGTGCCAGCAGATTATTGGACAAATACACCGGGGAGCTGTTTTTT.

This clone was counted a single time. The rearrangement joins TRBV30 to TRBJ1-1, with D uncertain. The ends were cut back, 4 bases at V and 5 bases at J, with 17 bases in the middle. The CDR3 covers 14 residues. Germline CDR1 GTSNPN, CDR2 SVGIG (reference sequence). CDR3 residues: CAWNPGGSWTEAFF. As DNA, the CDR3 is TGTGCCTGGAACCCCGGAGGGTCATGGACTGAAGCTTTCTTT.

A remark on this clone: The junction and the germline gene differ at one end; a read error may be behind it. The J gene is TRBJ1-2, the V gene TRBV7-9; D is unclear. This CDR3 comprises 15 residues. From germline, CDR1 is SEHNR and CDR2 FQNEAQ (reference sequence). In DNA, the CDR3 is TGTTCCAGCAGCTTAGCCCCAAGGGCGGGAAATGGCTACACCTTC. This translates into CSSSLAPRAGNGYTF.

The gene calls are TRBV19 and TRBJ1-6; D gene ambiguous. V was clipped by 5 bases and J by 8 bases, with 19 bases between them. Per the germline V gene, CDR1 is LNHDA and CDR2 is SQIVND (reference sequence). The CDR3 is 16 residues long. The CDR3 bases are TGTGCCAGTAGTGGTAAAGGCCTCGGAGAATATTCACCCCTCCACTTT. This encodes CASSGKGLGEYSPLHF.

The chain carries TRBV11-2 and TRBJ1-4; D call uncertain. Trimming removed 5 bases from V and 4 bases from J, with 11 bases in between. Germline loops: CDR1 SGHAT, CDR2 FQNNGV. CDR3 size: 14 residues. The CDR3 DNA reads TGTGCCAGCAGCCCCCCCTCTTTTAATGAAAAACTGTTTTTT. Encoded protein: CASSPPSFNEKLFF.